The T cell receptor (beta chain) described here comes from a study of cytomegalovirus exposure and HLA in healthy donors. General study results and limits: Cytomegalovirus-associated TCR beta chains were listed, numbering 164.

V shed 8 bases and J 2 bases; nucleotides not matched to a gene: 12. CDR3 length: 16 residues. Germline V lookup: CDR1 MGHDK, CDR2 SYGVNS. Primers for the PCR totalled 60 Vbeta and 13 Jbeta. Libraries were prepared by immunoSEQ multiplex PCR; TCRdb keeps only in-frame clonotypes and omits some of them. The data hold 150,000 to 200,000 clones, with around four fifths observed a single time. Concerning this clone: The antigen is undetermined.

Input material: PBMCs. The TCR comes from a woman aged 50 to 60 in good health and CMV-seropositive. The genes are TRBV25-1 and TRBJ2-3, with 8 bases that match TRBD2. The CDR3 loop reads CASSRGGGLDTDTQYF. In DNA form, the CDR3 reads TGTGCCAGCTCTCGGGGCGGGGGGCTAGACACAGATACGCAGTATTTT.